This T cell receptor (beta chain) was identified in a study of CD8 T cells in Susac syndrome. TEMRA cells underwent FACS enrichment and CD8+ and CD4+ T cells underwent negative isolation. About 0.5 to 1 ug RNA was reverse transcribed with random hexamers. Amplification of TCR beta CDR3 was carried out by immunoSEQ multiplex PCR, which covered 54 Vbeta and 13 Jbeta segments. One entry per CDR3 protein, called by TCRdb with MiXCR from the immunoSEQ multiplex PCR reads. The sample carries some 190,000 distinct CDR3 sequences, roughly 95% recorded once. The CDR3 is 12 residues long. Germline trimming cut 8 bases from V and 8 bases from J; bases unmatched to any gene: 7. CDR1 is SNHLY and CDR2 is FYNNEI in the germline V gene.

The sequenced sample consisted of CD4+ T cells from PBMCs. The genes are TRBV2 and TRBJ1-2; TRBD1 matches at 8 bases. This receptor was identified in a human donor in good health. The CDR3 DNA is TGTGCCAGCCAAACAGGGGGAAGGGGCTACACCTTC. This gives the protein CASQTGGRGYTF.